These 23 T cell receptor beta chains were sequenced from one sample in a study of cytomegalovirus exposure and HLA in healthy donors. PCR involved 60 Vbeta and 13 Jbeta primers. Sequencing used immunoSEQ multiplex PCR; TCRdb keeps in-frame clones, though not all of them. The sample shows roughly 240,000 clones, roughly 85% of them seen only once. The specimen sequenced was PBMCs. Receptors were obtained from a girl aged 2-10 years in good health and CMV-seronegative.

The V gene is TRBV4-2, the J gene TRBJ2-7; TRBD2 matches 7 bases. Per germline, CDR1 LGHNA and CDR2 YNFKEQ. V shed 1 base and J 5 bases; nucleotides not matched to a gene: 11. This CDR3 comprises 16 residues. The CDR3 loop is CASSQGLAGASDEQYF. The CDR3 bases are TGTGCCAGCAGCCAAGGGCTCGCGGGAGCGTCGGACGAGCAGTACTTC.

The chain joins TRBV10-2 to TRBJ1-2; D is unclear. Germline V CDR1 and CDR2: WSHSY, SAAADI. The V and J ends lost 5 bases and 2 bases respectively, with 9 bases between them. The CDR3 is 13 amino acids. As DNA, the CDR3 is TGCGCCAGCAGTCTGGAGGTGAACTATGGCTACACCTTC. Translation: CASSLEVNYGYTF.

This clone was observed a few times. CDR3 nucleotides: TGTGCCAGCAGCGATGGGACACTAGATACGCAGTATTTT. This encodes CASSDGTLDTQYF. The chain combines TRBV6-1 with TRBJ2-3; D is possibly TRBD1 (6 bases). Germline assignment: CDR1 MNHNS and CDR2 SASEGT. The V end was cut by 6 bases, the J end by 5 bases, with 12 bases between. CDR3 length equals 13 residues.

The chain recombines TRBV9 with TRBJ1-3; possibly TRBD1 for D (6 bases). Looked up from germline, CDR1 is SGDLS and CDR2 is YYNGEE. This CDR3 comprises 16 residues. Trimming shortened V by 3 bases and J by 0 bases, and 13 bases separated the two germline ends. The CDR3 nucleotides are TGTGCCAGCAGCGGCCCGACAGGTATCTCTGGAAACACCATATATTTT. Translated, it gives CASSGPTGISGNTIYF.

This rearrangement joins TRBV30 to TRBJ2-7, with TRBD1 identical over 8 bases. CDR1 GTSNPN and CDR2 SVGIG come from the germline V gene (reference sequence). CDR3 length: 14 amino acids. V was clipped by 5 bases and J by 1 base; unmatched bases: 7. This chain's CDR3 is CAWVNRDRSYEQYF. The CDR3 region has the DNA TGTGCCTGGGTTAATCGGGACAGGTCCTACGAGCAGTACTTC.

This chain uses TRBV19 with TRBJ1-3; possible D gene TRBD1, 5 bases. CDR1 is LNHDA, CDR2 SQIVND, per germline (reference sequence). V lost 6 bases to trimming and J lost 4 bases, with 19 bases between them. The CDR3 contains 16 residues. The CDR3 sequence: CASRVAPHRTGNTIYF. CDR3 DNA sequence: TGTGCCAGTAGAGTGGCCCCGCACAGGACAGGAAACACCATATATTTT.

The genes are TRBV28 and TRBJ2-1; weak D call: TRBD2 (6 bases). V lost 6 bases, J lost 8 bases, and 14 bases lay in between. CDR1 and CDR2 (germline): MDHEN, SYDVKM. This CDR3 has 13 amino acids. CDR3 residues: CASSLITGDEQFF. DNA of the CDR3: TGTGCCAGCAGCCTAATTACGGGGGATGAGCAGTTCTTC. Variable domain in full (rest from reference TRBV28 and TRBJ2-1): DVKVTQSSRYLVKRTGEKVFLECVQDMDHENMFWYRQDPGLGLRLIYFSYDVKMKEKGDIPEGYSVSREKKERFSLILESASTNQTSMYLCASSLITGDEQFFGPGTRLTVL.

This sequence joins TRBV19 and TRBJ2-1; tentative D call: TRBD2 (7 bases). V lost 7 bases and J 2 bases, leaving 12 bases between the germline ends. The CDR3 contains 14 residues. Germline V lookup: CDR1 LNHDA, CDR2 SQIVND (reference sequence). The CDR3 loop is CASNLGGAYNEQFF. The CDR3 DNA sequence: TGTGCCAGTAATTTAGGGGGGGCCTACAATGAGCAGTTCTTC.

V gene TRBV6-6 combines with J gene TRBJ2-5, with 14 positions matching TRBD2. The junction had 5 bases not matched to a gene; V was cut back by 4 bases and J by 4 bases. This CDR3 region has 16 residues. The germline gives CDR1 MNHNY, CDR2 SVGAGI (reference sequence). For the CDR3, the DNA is TGTGCCAGCAGTTTCGGACTAGCGGGAGGACCAGAGACCCAGTACTTC. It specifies CASSFGLAGGPETQYF.

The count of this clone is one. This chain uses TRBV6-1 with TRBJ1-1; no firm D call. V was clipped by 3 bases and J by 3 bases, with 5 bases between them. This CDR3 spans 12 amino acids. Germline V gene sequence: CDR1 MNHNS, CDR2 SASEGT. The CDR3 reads CASSESYTEAFF. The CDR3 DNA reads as TGTGCCAGCAGTGAGTCGTACACTGAAGCTTTCTTT.

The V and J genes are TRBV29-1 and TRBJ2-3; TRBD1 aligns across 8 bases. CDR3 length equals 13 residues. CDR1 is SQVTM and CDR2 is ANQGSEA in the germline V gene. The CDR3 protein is CRQDREGTDTQYF. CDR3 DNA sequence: TGCAGACAGGACAGGGAAGGCACAGATACGCAGTATTTT.

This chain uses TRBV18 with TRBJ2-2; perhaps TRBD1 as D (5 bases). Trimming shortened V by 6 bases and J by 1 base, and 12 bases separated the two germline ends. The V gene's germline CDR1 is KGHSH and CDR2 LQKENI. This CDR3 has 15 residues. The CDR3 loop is CASSLQGLNTGELFF. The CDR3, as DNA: TGTGCCAGCTCGCTTCAGGGTTTGAACACCGGGGAGCTGTTTTTT.

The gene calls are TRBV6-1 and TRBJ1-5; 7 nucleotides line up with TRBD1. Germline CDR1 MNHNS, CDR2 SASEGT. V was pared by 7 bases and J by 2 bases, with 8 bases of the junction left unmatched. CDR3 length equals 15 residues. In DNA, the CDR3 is TGTGCCAGCAATACAGGGGATGCGGGCAATCAGCCCCAGCATTTT. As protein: CASNTGDAGNQPQHF.

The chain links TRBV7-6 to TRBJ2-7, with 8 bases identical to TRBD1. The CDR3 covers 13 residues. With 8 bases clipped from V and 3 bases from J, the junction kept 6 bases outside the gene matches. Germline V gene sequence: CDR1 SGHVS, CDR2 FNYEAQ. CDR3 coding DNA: TGTGCCAGCTCCGGGACAGGAGGCTACGAGCAGTACTTC. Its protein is CASSGTGGYEQYF.

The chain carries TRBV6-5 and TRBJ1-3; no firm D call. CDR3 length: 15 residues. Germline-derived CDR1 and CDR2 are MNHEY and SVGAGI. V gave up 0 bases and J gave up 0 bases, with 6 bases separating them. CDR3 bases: TGTGCCAGCAGTTACTCTGCGATCTCTGGAAACACCATATATTTT. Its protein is CASSYSAISGNTIYF.

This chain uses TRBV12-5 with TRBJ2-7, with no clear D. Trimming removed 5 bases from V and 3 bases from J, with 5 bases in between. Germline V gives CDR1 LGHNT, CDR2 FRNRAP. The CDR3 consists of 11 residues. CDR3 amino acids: CASGPYYEQYF. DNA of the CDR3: TGTGCTAGTGGTCCTTACTACGAGCAGTACTTC.

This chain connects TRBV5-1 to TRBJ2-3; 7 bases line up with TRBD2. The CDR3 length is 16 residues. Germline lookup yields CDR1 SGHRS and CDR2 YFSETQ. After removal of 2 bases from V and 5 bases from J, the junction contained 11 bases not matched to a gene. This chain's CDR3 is CASSFSLAELLDTQYF. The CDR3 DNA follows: TGCGCCAGCAGCTTTTCCCTAGCGGAACTCTTAGATACGCAGTATTTT.

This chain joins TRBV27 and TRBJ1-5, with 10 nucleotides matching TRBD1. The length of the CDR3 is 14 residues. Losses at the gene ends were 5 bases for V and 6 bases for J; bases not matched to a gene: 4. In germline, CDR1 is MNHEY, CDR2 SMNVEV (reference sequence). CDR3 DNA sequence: TGTGCCAGCAGTGCCGACAGGGGGCGTCAGCCCCAGCATTTT. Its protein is CASSADRGRQPQHF.

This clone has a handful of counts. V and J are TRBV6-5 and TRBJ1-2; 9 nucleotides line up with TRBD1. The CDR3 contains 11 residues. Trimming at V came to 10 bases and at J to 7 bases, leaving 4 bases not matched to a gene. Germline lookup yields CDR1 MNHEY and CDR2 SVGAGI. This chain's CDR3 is CAISQGAGYTF. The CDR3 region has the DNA TGTGCCATCTCACAGGGGGCTGGCTACACCTTC.

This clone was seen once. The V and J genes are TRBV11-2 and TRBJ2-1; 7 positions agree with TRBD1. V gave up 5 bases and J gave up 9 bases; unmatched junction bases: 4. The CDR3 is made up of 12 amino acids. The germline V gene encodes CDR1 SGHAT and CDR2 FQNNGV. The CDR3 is CASSRDRVEQFF. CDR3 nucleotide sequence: TGTGCCAGCAGCCGAGACAGGGTTGAGCAGTTCTTC.

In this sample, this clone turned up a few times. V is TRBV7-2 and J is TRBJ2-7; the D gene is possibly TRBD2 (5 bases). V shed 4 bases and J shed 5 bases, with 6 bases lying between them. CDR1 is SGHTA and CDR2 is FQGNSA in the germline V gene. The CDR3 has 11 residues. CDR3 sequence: CASSSTNEQYF. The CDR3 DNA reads TGTGCCAGCAGCTCGACTAACGAGCAGTACTTC.

CDR3 bases: TGTGCCATCCTAAGACAGCAAACCAACTATGGCTACACCTTC. Its protein is CAILRQQTNYGYTF. V and J are TRBV10-3 and TRBJ1-2; D perhaps matches TRBD1 (5 bases). Germline lookup yields CDR1 ENHRY and CDR2 SYGVKD. With 8 bases removed from V and 2 bases from J, the gap between germline ends came to 15 bases. The CDR3 runs 14 residues.

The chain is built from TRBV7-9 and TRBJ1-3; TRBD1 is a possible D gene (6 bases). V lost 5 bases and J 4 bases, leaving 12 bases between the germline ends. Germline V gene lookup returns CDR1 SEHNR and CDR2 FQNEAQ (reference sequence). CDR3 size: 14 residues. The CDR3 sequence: CASSHTGIGNTIYF. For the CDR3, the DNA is TGTGCCAGCAGCCATACAGGGATAGGAAACACCATATATTTT.